Included here is one T cell receptor beta chain sequence, with context. Its antigen is not known. The data stem from a study of beta chain features in type 1 diabetes. Expressed TCRB transcripts were sequenced because the entire RNA isolate underwent reverse transcription. Repertoires were generated with immunoSEQ multiplex PCR, while TCRdb's copy carries only in-frame clones and drops some. The repertoire has fewer than 450,000 clones, about 13% of them found once; the top ten carry 0.013% to 0.015%. V was pared by 6 bases and J by 7 bases, with 16 bases between. The length of the CDR3 is 13 residues. Germline-derived CDR1 and CDR2 are SGHAT and FQNNGV. Study-level findings and limits: Moderate but significant shortening of TCRB CDR3s was recorded in all four CD4+ subsets from Type 1 diabetes patients.

Source material: naive CD4+ T cells from blood. The chain employs TRBV11-2 and TRBJ2-7; D is ambiguous. The sequence was collected from a woman aged 18-29 years with type 1 diabetes. CDR3 in amino acids: CASSKRGLVEQYF. In nucleotides, the CDR3 is TGTGCCAGCAGTAAAAGAGGTCTGGTTGAGCAGTACTTC. Drawing the rest from reference TRBV11-2 and TRBJ2-7, the complete variable domain is EAGVAQSPRYKIIEKRQSVAFWCNPISGHATLYWYQQILGQGPKLLIQFQNNGVVDDSQLPKDRFSAERLKGVDSTLKIQPAKLEDSAVYLCASSKRGLVEQYFGPGTRLTVT.